This entry describes one T cell receptor (beta chain). Its antigen is not known. MiXCR was run by TCRdb on the reads, yielding one entry per CDR3 protein. The sample includes around 58,000 distinct CDR3 sequences, roughly 21% of them seen just once. The data are from a study of T cell repertoires in cytomegalovirus infection. This CDR3 is 15 amino acids long. Germline trimming cut 1 base from V and 4 bases from J; bases unmatched to any gene: 6. CDR1 MGHRA and CDR2 YSYEKL come from the germline V gene. This clonotype was obtained from a human donor in good health (CMV status not recorded). Some clones in this sample may be carry-over from other donors' samples. The chain couples TRBV4-1 to TRBJ1-2, with 7 bases fitting TRBD1. The material sequenced was CD8+ T cells from cultured PBMCs, taken from culture after CMV antigen stimulation. The CDR3 protein is CASSQVGQLFYGYTF. CDR3 in DNA: TGCGCCAGCAGCCAAGTGGGACAGCTTTTCTATGGCTACACCTTC.